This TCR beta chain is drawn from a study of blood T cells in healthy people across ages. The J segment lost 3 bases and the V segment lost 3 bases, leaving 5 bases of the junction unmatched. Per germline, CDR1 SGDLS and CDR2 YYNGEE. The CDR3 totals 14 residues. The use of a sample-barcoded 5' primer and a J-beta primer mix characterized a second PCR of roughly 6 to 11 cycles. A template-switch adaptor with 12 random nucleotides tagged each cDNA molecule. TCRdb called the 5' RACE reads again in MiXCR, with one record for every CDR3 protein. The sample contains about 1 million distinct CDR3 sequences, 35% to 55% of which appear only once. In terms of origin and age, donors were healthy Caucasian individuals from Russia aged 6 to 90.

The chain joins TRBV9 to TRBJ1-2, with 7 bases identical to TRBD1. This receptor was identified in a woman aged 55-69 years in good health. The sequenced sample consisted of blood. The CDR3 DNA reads TGTGCCAGCAGCGAGGAGGGGGCACACTATGGCTACACCTTC. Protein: CASSEEGAHYGYTF.